The T cell receptor beta chain described here comes from a study of cytomegalovirus exposure and HLA in healthy donors (dated by TCRdb to about 2017). About the full investigation: In an earlier analysis of about 560 of the donors, roughly 300 Gb of sequence data and 117 million unique TCR beta sequences from about 190 million T cells were reported. Approximately 300 gigabases of sequencing data and 70 million to 95 million unique TCR sequences made up an early release that covered approximately 700 HLA-typed donors. Among the roughly 400 genotyped donors, 75% to 90% belonged to the genetic ancestry cluster associated with self-reported Caucasian donors. The study was designed to test whether signatures of past pathogen exposure could be identified by cataloging public T cell receptors. The study used immunosequencing to profile the T cell repertoires of several hundred subjects and linked those repertoires to cytomegalovirus serostatus. Besides the first cohort of approximately 670 subjects, a separate validation cohort made up of about 120 different subjects was used. The study combined high-throughput TCR immunosequencing, statistical association of individual TCRs with disease status, and machine learning to predict cytomegalovirus infection status. A later analysis re-analyzed previously published TCR beta repertoires from roughly 690 donors and added high-resolution HLA genotyping to study TCR occurrence patterns. The later analysis used no new phenotypic data to find candidate immune exposures, relying instead on TCR beta sequences and their occurrence across donors. An earlier analysis of several hundred of the donors applied high-throughput TCR beta sequencing to assess whether each TCR beta V gene segment acted as functional or pseudogenic. Donor age, sex, ethnicity and CMV serostatus were compiled together with the repertoire data. A later genetic analysis used genome-wide SNP genotypes for about 65% of the 666 donors, treating that subset as a discovery cohort. Every discovery cohort repertoire had been produced on one sequencing platform. HLA typing covered class I and class II loci at four-digit resolution. Typing coverage differed by locus: A, B, C, DRB1 and DQB1 were typed in roughly 620-640 donors, DQA1 in 500 to 550, DPA1 in approximately 610, and DPB1 in 400 to 480. A handful of DR-DQ haplotypes were handled as single units for association and clustering because linkage in the cohort was strong. On average, approximately 250,000 unique TCR beta nucleotide sequences were sequenced per donor among 300 to 500 genotyped donors of the cohort, with around 19% of those sequences being non-productive. Points the paper makes about the study in general: The presence/absence analyses assumed that sequencing depth was roughly uniform across donors, and that assumption may not be true. In this cohort, only TCR beta chains were sequenced, and detectable features were limited by the absence of alpha or paired-chain data. Cytomegalovirus status was reported to be diagnosed by the classifier with high specificity and sensitivity in both the original and validation cohorts. Compared with the approximately 720-donor mean, donors in an Asian-associated ancestry cluster had fewer N-insertions in productive TCRs, according to a later genetic analysis. The earlier analysis of nearly 600 of the donors excluded around 17 rarely observed V segments, including chromosome 9 orphons, because counts were too low. The sequencing pipeline was judged likely to have produced a cluster of highly shared sequence variants as a technical artifact. Most TCR sequences were observed very rarely across donors, whereas some public TCRs were present in many individuals. V-gene and J-gene trimming of TCR beta chains was associated with a missense DCLRE1C variant in a later genetic analysis, and the association was replicated in an independent cohort. In a later analysis, the rate of TCR association differed among HLA loci, with DRB1 alleles having the most associated TCRs and HLA-C alleles having the fewest. Because HLA typing was missing for some donors at each locus, association tests included only the typed subset. A further reported finding was that TCR beta sequences accurately predicted the HLA-A and HLA-B alleles for most subjects in the first cohort. A later analysis reported that several top co-occurrence clusters appeared linked to parvovirus B19, influenza, CMV and Epstein-Barr virus. Broadly in line with IMGT annotations, most TCR beta V segments showed up in productive rearrangements about 90% or about 30% of the time in an earlier analysis of approximately 640 of the donors. The study listed around 160 TCR beta chains as associated with cytomegalovirus. CMV serostatus was the only immune exposure information available for the cohort. When HLA alleles, especially DR and DQ, strongly co-occurred, attributing TCR associations to individual alleles was difficult. Linkage disequilibrium might explain the correlated functional status among segregating V segments, but an unknown experimental factor could not be excluded. The authors suggested that the approach could potentially be extended to other disease states and immunological phenotypes. In a later analysis, HLA-associated TCR beta chains showed more clonal expansion and lower generation probabilities than non-associated chains that were equally common. Because the 87-base-pair reads could not distinguish some IMGT-functional V segments, including TRBV6-2 and TRBV6-3, those segments were excluded. In vitro tests confirmed that a few of the cytomegalovirus-associated TCR beta chains recognize cytomegalovirus antigens. At a false discovery rate of 0.05, a later analysis linked approximately 18,000 TCR beta sequences to specific HLA alleles. According to a later analysis, most CMV-associated TCR beta chains appeared to be HLA-restricted, and the HLA associations seemed to be driven largely by CMV exposure.

Library preparation was by the immunoSEQ multiplex PCR assay. For the multiplex PCR, a mixture combining 60 forward primers for TCR Vbeta segments and 13 reverse primers for TCR Jbeta segments was used. A multiplex PCR assay on genomic DNA amplified the CDR3 region of rearranged TCR beta genes. On the Illumina HiSeq System, the amplified TCR beta libraries were sequenced as 87-base-pair reads. The original methods were these. A later analysis tallied roughly 80 million unique TCR beta chains across the 700 or so repertoires, and some 10 million of those chains were shared by two or more donors. Raw reads were error-corrected and collapsed into unique sequences by a nearest-neighbor algorithm in which closely related sequences were merged to remove PCR and sequencing errors. To assign V, D and J gene segments, CDR3 sequences were aligned to IMGT reference sequences. For a sequence to be retained, a match of at least six nucleotides was required to both a V gene segment and a J gene segment. A rearrangement was called productive if the CDR3 had no stop codons and remained in frame with V and J, and every other rearrangement was called non-productive. Following IMGT convention, CDR3 was defined as the stretch from the second conserved V-encoded cysteine up to the conserved J-encoded phenylalanine. The earlier analysis of a few hundred of the donors excluded any sequence lacking an unambiguous match to a single V gene segment. In an earlier analysis of a few hundred of the donors, a V segment was called functional when productive rearrangements were above 56.7%, and segregating when the standard deviation between donors exceeded 5%. A statistical classification framework was developed to diagnose cytomegalovirus status using the catalog of TCR beta chain sequences. In a later analysis, TCR nucleotide sequences were compared against IMGT/GENE-DB human TR gene sequences so that V and J genes could be assigned. The TCRdist pipeline was used in a later analysis to assign CDR3 sequences and most-parsimonious VDJ recombination scenarios. A later analysis defined each TCR beta chain by its CDR3 amino acid sequence plus V-gene family, and excluded reads lacking a unique V-gene family. As a way to deal with suspected cross-contamination and a sequencing artifact, a later analysis dropped approximately 590 nucleotide sequences that were highly shared and had low generation probability. In a later analysis, a clonal expansion index was calculated for each public chain from normalized within-repertoire ranks of inferred template counts. A later analysis computed generation probabilities with a VDJ recombination model fitted to out-of-frame rearrangements, and checked the results against IGoR. In a later analysis, TCR-TCR, TCR-HLA and TCR-CMV co-occurrence was scored with hypergeometric tests, and a repertoire-size bias correction was applied to TCR pairs. False discovery rates were estimated in a later analysis by permuting HLA or CMV assignments 20 times. In a later analysis, co-occurring TCRs were grouped with DBSCAN, and TCRdist sequence similarity was added when clustering was performed within HLA-allele-positive subsets. Repertoires with fewer than 30,000 or more than 120,000 public chains, plus five repertoires with anomalous nucleotide sharing, were excluded from co-occurrence clustering. This is the immuneACCESS table as TCRdb keeps it, with only in-frame sequences that have V and J called. A part of the clones is gone; compared with another copy, unresolved V genes explain less than half, and the rest is unexplained. V and J calls and clone size are those listed in that table; D and trimming were worked out from the DNA. This sample is represented by 130,000 or so clones; around four fifths of them were singletons. 5% to 5.5% of the sample comes from the top ten.

The germline V gene yields LGHNA for CDR1 and YSLEER for CDR2. Its CDR3 holds 14 amino acids, cysteine through phenylalanine. CDR3 DNA is the only sequence kept; it has 42 bases, read in frame from the first base. V and J are truncated by 4 bases and 2 bases respectively, leaving an intervening sequence of 9 bases. The cohort was made up of approximately 670 healthy bone marrow donors. All cohort members were sampled while nominally healthy, although unrecorded immune exposures were likely present. The donor tested CMV seronegative, placing the donor among the 300 to 400 seronegative members of the cohort. Each donor provided a peripheral blood sample, and peripheral blood mononuclear cells were used for TCR beta sequencing. Genomic DNA was extracted from the blood cell samples with the Qiagen DNeasy Blood Extraction Kit. About this clone itself: The clone's antigen remains unknown. Base qualities are not provided; no much larger clone lies one nucleotide away.

The rearrangement combines TRBV4-3 with TRBJ1-5, with the D gene uncertain. This sequence originates from a man aged 30 to 39 in good health and CMV-seronegative. Source material: PBMCs. The nucleotides read TGCGCCAGCAGCCCTTGGGAGGGCAATCAGCCCCAGCATTTT. Its protein is CASSPWEGNQPQHF.